This record looks at one T cell receptor beta chain sequence and its context. These data are taken from a study of blood T cell repertoires in COVID-19. Study summary: Samples of COVID-19 (acute and convalescent) were obtained from the United States, Italy and Spain. The cDNA or gDNA used as material had been derived from T cells, B-cell-depleted T cells, or PBMCs.

Under the authors' procedure: Reference gene primer amplification gave nucleated cell count estimates. Clones were read by immunoSEQ multiplex PCR, and TCRdb kept only the in-frame ones, dropping some. D and trimming come from the DNA, and the V and J calls and clone size come from that table. The table lists around 72,000 clones, over 80% of them singletons. Sequencing was done on a sample of peripheral blood. This receptor was obtained from a woman aged 60-75 years with acute or convalescent COVID-19.

CDR3 DNA: TGTGCCAGCAGCGTAGCCAGTCAAGAGACCCAGTACTTC. Translation gives CASSVASQETQYF. The chain combines TRBV9 with TRBJ2-5; D call uncertain. The V gene lost 0 bases and the J gene lost 2 bases, with 5 bases spanning the gap. This CDR3 has 13 residues. Germline CDR1 is SGDLS and CDR2 is YYNGEE. Based on the CDR3 plus reference TRBV9 and TRBJ2-5, the full variable domain is DSGVTQTPKHLITATGQRVTLRCSPRSGDLSVYWYQQSLDQGLQFLIQYYNGEERAKGNILERFSAQQFPDLHSELNLSSLELGDSALYFCASSVASQETQYFGPGTRLLVL.